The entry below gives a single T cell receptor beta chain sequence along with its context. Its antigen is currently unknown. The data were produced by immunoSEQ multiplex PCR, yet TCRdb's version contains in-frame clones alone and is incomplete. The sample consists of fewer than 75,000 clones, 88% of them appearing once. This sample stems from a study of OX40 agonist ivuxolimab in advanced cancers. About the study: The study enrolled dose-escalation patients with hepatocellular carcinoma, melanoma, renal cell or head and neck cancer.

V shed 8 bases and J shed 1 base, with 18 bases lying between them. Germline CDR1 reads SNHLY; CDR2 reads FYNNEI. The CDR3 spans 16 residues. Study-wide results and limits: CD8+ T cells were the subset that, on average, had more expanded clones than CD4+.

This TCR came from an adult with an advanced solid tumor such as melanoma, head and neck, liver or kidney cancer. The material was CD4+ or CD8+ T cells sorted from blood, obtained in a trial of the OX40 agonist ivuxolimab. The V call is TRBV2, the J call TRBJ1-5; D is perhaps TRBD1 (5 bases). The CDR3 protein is CASRSSEAGSNQPQHF. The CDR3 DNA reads TGTGCCAGCCGTTCGTCTGAGGCAGGGAGCAATCAGCCCCAGCATTTT.